The 21 T cell receptor beta chains below all came from one sample that was sequenced in a study of T-cell reconstitution after alpha-beta-depleted transplantation in children. It was with unique molecular identifiers that the TCRbeta library was prepared. MiXCR, run by TCRdb on the PCR reads, gives a single entry per CDR3 protein. The table lists 200,000 or so distinct CDR3 sequences, about 6% of them singletons. The source material was PBMCs, sampled before TCRalphabeta/CD19-depleted stem cell transplant. The receptors were gathered from a girl less than two years old with combined immunodeficiency, due to receive a stem cell transplant.

In this sample, this clonotype turned up many times. The J gene is TRBJ2-5, the V gene TRBV7-8; 7 bases agree with TRBD1. The CDR3 spans 15 residues. Germline V gene lookup returns CDR1 SGHVS and CDR2 FQNEAQ. With 1 base clipped from V and 5 bases from J, the junction kept 7 bases outside the gene matches. The CDR3 DNA sequence: TGTGCCAGCAGCTTAGATGAGGGGGCGAGGGAGACCCAGTACTTC. Protein product: CASSLDEGARETQYF.

With respect to this clonotype: A clone one base away is much larger, so this may be a read error. The chain carries TRBV29-1 and TRBJ2-3; weak D call: TRBD1 (8 bases). CDR3 size: 13 residues. Germline CDR1 is SQVTM and CDR2 is ANQGSEA. The germline V and J ends were trimmed by 7 bases and 3 bases, with 14 bases remaining between them. The CDR3 protein is CSGGQGGTDTQYF. In DNA form, the CDR3 reads TGCAGCGGTGGACAGGGAGGGACAGATACGCAGTATTTT.

This clonotype was observed at least ten times. This chain connects TRBV3-1 to TRBJ1-1; weak D call: TRBD1 (5 bases). This CDR3 spans 15 amino acids. The V gene's germline CDR1 is LGHDT and CDR2 YNNKEL (reference sequence). V was shortened by 3 bases and J by 5 bases, with 16 bases between the two germline ends. The CDR3 region has the DNA TGTGCCAGCAGCCAGGCCGGGACTGGAAGGACTGAAGCTTTCTTT. Translating it yields CASSQAGTGRTEAFF.

This clonotype occurred many times. J is TRBJ1-1 and V is TRBV9; weak D call: TRBD1 (5 bases). With 0 bases removed from V and 1 base from J, the gap between germline ends came to 13 bases. This CDR3 spans 16 amino acids. Germline CDR1 is SGDLS and CDR2 is YYNGEE. CDR3 sequence (DNA): TGTGCCAGCAGCGTAGCGGGGCAGGGATCGAACACTGAAGCTTTCTTT. Its translation: CASSVAGQGSNTEAFF.

This clonotype has a count of ten or more. V gene TRBV6-2 or TRBV6-3 combines with J gene TRBJ1-2; D gene unclear. CDR1 is MNHEY, CDR2 SVGEGT, per germline. The CDR3 length is 14 residues. With 6 bases removed from V and 2 bases from J, the gap between germline ends came to 13 bases. The CDR3 DNA reads as TGTGCCAGCAGCCCTCGGGCAGTGAACTATGGCTACACCTTC. Its protein product is CASSPRAVNYGYTF.

This clonotype was picked up many times. The chain couples TRBV29-1 to TRBJ2-1; TRBD2 matches at 13 bases. The CDR3 is made up of 19 amino acids. The V gene end was trimmed by 0 bases and the J gene end by 6 bases; junction bases not matched to a gene: 14. Germline CDR1 and CDR2: SQVTM and ANQGSEA. The CDR3 protein is CSVEDIGQRGLAGTNEQFF. The CDR3 DNA sequence: TGCAGCGTTGAAGATATAGGTCAGAGGGGACTAGCGGGAACCAATGAGCAGTTCTTC.

The rearrangement uses TRBV4-1 and TRBJ1-1, with TRBD1 identical over 8 bases. V was pared by 1 base and J by 2 bases, with 15 bases of the junction left unmatched. The CDR3 extends over 19 amino acids. Germline CDR1 MGHRA, CDR2 YSYEKL. CDR3 in DNA: TGCGCCAGCAGCCAAGCCTTAAGACAGGGGCGGAAATTCAACACTGAAGCTTTCTTT. It translates to CASSQALRQGRKFNTEAFF.

V gene TRBV7-9 combines with J gene TRBJ1-5; D remains ambiguous. Germline assignment: CDR1 SEHNR and CDR2 FQNEAQ (reference sequence). V lost 1 base to trimming and J lost 0 bases, with 13 bases between them. The CDR3 length is 17 residues. CDR3 sequence (DNA): TGTGCCAGCAGCTTAGTAGACACCTATTATAGCAATCAGCCCCAGCATTTT. Protein: CASSLVDTYYSNQPQHF.

At least ten counts were recorded for this clonotype. The chain recombines TRBV20-1 with TRBJ2-1; D perhaps matches TRBD2 (6 bases). From germline, CDR1 is DFQATT and CDR2 SNEGSKA (reference sequence). V lost 6 bases to trimming and J lost 7 bases, with 13 bases between them. The CDR3 totals 12 residues. The CDR3 is CSARRAGNEQFF. Written as DNA, the CDR3 is TGCAGTGCCAGGAGGGCCGGGAATGAGCAGTTCTTC.

This clonotype was counted ten times or more. V usage is TRBV28 and J usage is TRBJ2-1; 7 nucleotides agree with TRBD1. After removal of 6 bases from V and 2 bases from J, the junction contained 7 bases not matched to a gene. This CDR3 has 15 residues. CDR1 MDHEN and CDR2 SYDVKM come from the germline V gene. The CDR3 here is CASSLYRGPYNEQFF. CDR3 coding DNA: TGTGCCAGCAGCTTGTACAGGGGACCCTACAATGAGCAGTTCTTC.

This clonotype was picked up a small number of times. The gene calls are TRBV29-1 and TRBJ2-1, with 9 bases matching TRBD1. The CDR3 spans 15 residues. V gave up 5 bases and J gave up 8 bases; unmatched junction bases: 13. Germline V CDR1 and CDR2: SQVTM, ANQGSEA. Written as DNA, the CDR3 is TGCAGCGTTCGGACCGGGACAGGGCCTGGGGATGAGCAGTTCTTC. Encoded protein: CSVRTGTGPGDEQFF.

The chain uses TRBV4-1 and TRBJ1-1; tentative D call: TRBD1 (5 bases). Germline values: CDR1 MGHRA, CDR2 YSYEKL. The germline V and J ends were trimmed by 4 bases and 0 bases, with 12 bases remaining between them. This CDR3 has 15 amino acids. The CDR3, as DNA: TGCGCCAGCAGCCGGGGACCAGGTTTGAACACTGAAGCTTTCTTT. It is translated as CASSRGPGLNTEAFF.

This clonotype was counted many times. The chain couples TRBV11-1 to TRBJ2-1, with 8 bases that match TRBD1. Germline V gene lookup returns CDR1 SGHAT and CDR2 FQDESV (reference sequence). The CDR3 covers 14 residues. V lost 2 bases to trimming and J lost 8 bases; unmatched junction nucleotides: 5. CDR3 nucleotides: TGTGCCAGCAGCTTACAGGGGGCGCAGGATGAGCAGTTCTTC. Its protein is CASSLQGAQDEQFF.

This clonotype was seen ten or more times. CDR3 region: CASSPLPQRSSTDTQYF. The DNA of the CDR3 is TGTGCCAGCAGCCCACTCCCGCAACGTAGTAGCACAGATACGCAGTATTTT. This chain links TRBV5-5 with TRBJ2-3; D is unresolved. In germline, CDR1 is SGHKS, CDR2 YYEKEE (reference sequence). This CDR3 has 17 residues. Deletions cut 4 bases from V and 0 bases from J, with 18 bases between.

This clonotype was counted many times. CDR3 in amino acids: CSARSQEKLFF. CDR3 bases: TGCAGTGCTAGGAGCCAGGAAAAACTGTTTTTT. The chain recombines TRBV20-1 with TRBJ1-4; no firm D call. The germline CDR1 and CDR2 sequences are DFQATT and SNEGSKA (reference sequence). The CDR3 loop spans 11 amino acids. Trimming shortened V by 3 bases and J by 8 bases, and 7 bases separated the two germline ends.

This clonotype was seen at least ten times. The chain links TRBV4-1 to TRBJ2-3; possibly TRBD1 for D (5 bases). Trimming left V 4 bases short and J 2 bases short, with 13 bases between. This CDR3 region has 15 residues. In germline, CDR1 is MGHRA, CDR2 YSYEKL. The chain's CDR3 is CASSRQPLFTDTQYF. The CDR3 DNA follows: TGCGCCAGCAGCCGACAGCCGCTATTCACAGATACGCAGTATTTT.

This clonotype was detected ten times or more. V is TRBV28 and J is TRBJ2-3; D might be TRBD2 (6 bases). The ends were cut back, 2 bases at V and 3 bases at J, with 12 bases in the middle. The CDR3 spans 15 residues. The germline gives CDR1 MDHEN, CDR2 SYDVKM. Written as DNA, the CDR3 is TGTGCCAGCAGTTTAGTCGGGAGAAGGACAGATACGCAGTATTTT. Its protein is CASSLVGRRTDTQYF.

This clonotype was seen repeatedly, ten times or more. The CDR3 loop is CASSPHRQGESGELFF. The CDR3 coding sequence is TGTGCCAGCAGCCCCCATCGGCAGGGTGAGAGCGGGGAGCTGTTTTTT. The chain is built from TRBV21-1 and TRBJ2-2; TRBD2 was called by the table and not checked on the DNA. TRBV21-1 is flagged as a pseudogene. The CDR3 runs 16 residues.

The V gene is TRBV7-2, the J gene TRBJ2-3; D gene unclear. V lost 5 bases, J lost 2 bases, and 20 bases lay in between. The germline CDR1 and CDR2 sequences are SGHTA and FQGNSA. CDR3 length equals 17 residues. CDR3 DNA sequence: TGTGCCAGCAGCCTCCGTTGGGGATCAAACCCCACAGATACGCAGTATTTT. Protein product: CASSLRWGSNPTDTQYF.

This clonotype was seen repeatedly, ten times or more. V gene TRBV28 combines with J gene TRBJ2-1, with TRBD2 matching over 7 bases. Germline V lookup: CDR1 MDHEN, CDR2 SYDVKM. Trimming at V came to 6 bases and at J to 6 bases, leaving 14 bases not matched to a gene. There are 16 residues in the CDR3. CDR3 loop: CASRQPPGLFGNEQFF. The DNA of the CDR3 is TGTGCCAGCAGGCAACCTCCGGGACTATTTGGCAATGAGCAGTTCTTC.

This clonotype was counted at least ten times. The J gene is TRBJ2-1, the V gene TRBV5-1; D remains ambiguous. Germline-derived CDR1 and CDR2 are SGHRS and YFSETQ. This CDR3 comprises 13 residues. Trimming pared 0 bases from V and 7 bases from J, leaving 8 bases between. The CDR3 DNA reads TGCGCCAGCAGCTTGGAGGCTAGAAATGAGCAGTTCTTC. It translates to CASSLEARNEQFF.